The 4 T cell receptor beta chains presented below share a single source sample, sequenced in a study of cytomegalovirus exposure and HLA in healthy donors. Amplification used 60 Vbeta primers and 13 Jbeta primers. Method: immunoSEQ multiplex PCR; TCRdb's copy keeps in-frame clones and lacks some. The repertoire has under 250,000 clones, 79% of them found once; the top ten carry 4.4%. Sequencing was performed on PBMCs. The receptors come from a woman between 25 and 40 years old in good health and CMV-seropositive.

This clone has only a few counts. The gene calls are TRBV6-6 and TRBJ2-7; D might be TRBD1 (5 bases). The V end was cut by 2 bases, the J end by 2 bases, with 7 bases between. The length of the CDR3 is 13 residues. In germline, CDR1 is MNHNY, CDR2 SVGAGI (reference sequence). The CDR3 nucleotides read TGTGCCAGCAGTTACGACAGTACCTACGAGCAGTACTTC. Translation gives CASSYDSTYEQYF.

The chain is built from TRBV27 and TRBJ1-5, with D possibly matching TRBD1 (5 bases). Trimming shortened V by 4 bases and J by 5 bases, and 15 bases separated the two germline ends. The germline gives CDR1 MNHEY, CDR2 SMNVEV (reference sequence). CDR3 length: 15 amino acids. As DNA, the CDR3 is TGTGCCAGCAGTTGGTCGGCGGGGACCGATCAGCCCCAGCATTTT. Translating gives CASSWSAGTDQPQHF.

The chain recombines TRBV4-1 with TRBJ1-1; possible D gene TRBD1, 6 bases. The CDR3 runs to 19 residues. V was pared by 1 base and J by 0 bases, with 21 bases between. Germline values: CDR1 MGHRA, CDR2 YSYEKL. The CDR3 sequence: CASSQGNGRGVRMNTEAFF. The CDR3 nucleotides are TGCGCCAGCAGCCAAGGTAACGGCAGGGGAGTGAGGATGAACACTGAAGCTTTCTTT.

The chain carries TRBV9 and TRBJ1-5; 7 bases line up with TRBD1. Germline CDR1 is SGDLS and CDR2 is YYNGEE. The CDR3 consists of 15 residues. Losses at the gene ends were 4 bases for V and 2 bases for J; bases not matched to a gene: 6. The CDR3 here is CASSLGGQGNQPQHF. CDR3 nucleotide sequence: TGTGCCAGCAGCCTAGGCGGACAGGGCAATCAGCCCCAGCATTTT.